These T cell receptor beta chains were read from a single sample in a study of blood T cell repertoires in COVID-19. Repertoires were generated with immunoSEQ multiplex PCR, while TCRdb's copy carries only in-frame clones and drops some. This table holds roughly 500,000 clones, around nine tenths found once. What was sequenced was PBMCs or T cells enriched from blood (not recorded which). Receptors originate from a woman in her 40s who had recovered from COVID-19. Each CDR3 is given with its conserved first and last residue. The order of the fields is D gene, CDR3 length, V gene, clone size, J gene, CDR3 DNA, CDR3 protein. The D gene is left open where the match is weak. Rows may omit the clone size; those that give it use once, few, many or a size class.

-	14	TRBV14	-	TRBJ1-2	TGTGCCAGCAGCCAAGTTATGGGGCCCTATGGCTACACCTTC	CASSQVMGPYGYTF
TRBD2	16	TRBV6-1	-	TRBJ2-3	TGTGCCAGCAGTGAAGTGGGGACTAGATCGGTAGATACGCAGTATTTT	CASSEVGTRSVDTQYF
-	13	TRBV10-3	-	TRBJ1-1	TGTGCCATCAGCGAAACAGGGACGGCTGAAGCTTTCTTT	CAISETGTAEAFF
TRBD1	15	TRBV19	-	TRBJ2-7	TGTGCCAGTAAAGGGGGGACAGGGGTCCCCTACGAGCAGTACTTC	CASKGGTGVPYEQYF
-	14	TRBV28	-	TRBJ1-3	TGTGCCAGCAGTTTGAGGGTTTTGGGAAACACCATATATTTT	CASSLRVLGNTIYF
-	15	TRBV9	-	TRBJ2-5	TGTGCCAGCAGCGCCCGGGACAACACAGCGGAGACCCAGTACTTC	CASSARDNTAETQYF
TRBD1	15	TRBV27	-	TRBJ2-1	TGTGCCAGCAGTTTATACGGGACAGGGTTCGATGAGCAGTTCTTC	CASSLYGTGFDEQFF
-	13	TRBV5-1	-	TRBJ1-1	TGCGCCAGCAGCCGGGACAAAGGGACTGAAGCTTTCTTT	CASSRDKGTEAFF
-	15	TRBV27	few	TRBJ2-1	TGTGCCAGCAGTTTATCCTGGAGCTCCTACAATGAGCAGTTCTTC	CASSLSWSSYNEQFF
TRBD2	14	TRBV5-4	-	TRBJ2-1	TGTGCCAGCAGCTTAACTAGCGGGGACAATGAGCAGTTCTTC	CASSLTSGDNEQFF
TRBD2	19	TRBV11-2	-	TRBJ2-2	TGTGCCAGCAGCTTAGATGGCCCGGGACTAGCGGAAGTGGTCAGGGAGCTGTTTTTT	CASSLDGPGLAEVVRELFF
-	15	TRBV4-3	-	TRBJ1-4	TGCGCCAGCAGCCAAGAGGGTCAGGGAGGCGAAAAACTGTTTTTT	CASSQEGQGGEKLFF
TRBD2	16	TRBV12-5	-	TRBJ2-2	TGTGCTAGTGGTTTGGTTAGCGGGAGGGCCGCCGGGGAGCTGTTTTTT	CASGLVSGRAAGELFF
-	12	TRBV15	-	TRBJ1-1	TGTGCCACCAGCCAGATGAACACTGAAGCTTTCTTT	CATSQMNTEAFF
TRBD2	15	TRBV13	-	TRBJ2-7	TGTGCCAGCAGGCCGAGGGGAGGGAGCTCCTACGAGCAGTACTTC	CASRPRGGSSYEQYF
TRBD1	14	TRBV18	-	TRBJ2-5	TGTGCCAGCTCACGTGGGACAGGGGGCGAGACCCAGTACTTC	CASSRGTGGETQYF
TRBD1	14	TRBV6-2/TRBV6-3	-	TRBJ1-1	TGTGCCAGCAGTCCCGGACAGGACTTGAAGGGGGCTTTCTTT	CASSPGQDLKGAFF
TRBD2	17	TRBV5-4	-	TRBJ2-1	TGTGCCAGCAGCTGGAATAGCGGGAGGGCCATGAACAATGAGCAGTTCTTC	CASSWNSGRAMNNEQFF
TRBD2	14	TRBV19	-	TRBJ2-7	TGTGCCAGTACCACTAGCGGGGGGCTTTACGAGCAGTACTTC	CASTTSGGLYEQYF
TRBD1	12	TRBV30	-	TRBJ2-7	TGTGCCTACGACAGGGGCGTCTACGAGCAGTACTTC	CAYDRGVYEQYF
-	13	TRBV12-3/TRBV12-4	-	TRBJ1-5	TGTGCCAGCAGTTACTATAGCAATCAGCCCCAGCATTTT	CASSYYSNQPQHF
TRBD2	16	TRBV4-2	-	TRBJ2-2	TGTGCCAGCAGCCCTCGGGGAGGGCGGAACACCGGGGAGCTGTTTTTT	CASSPRGGRNTGELFF
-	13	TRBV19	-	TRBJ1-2	TGTGCCAGTCTCGGACAGCCTAACTATGGCTACACCTTC	CASLGQPNYGYTF